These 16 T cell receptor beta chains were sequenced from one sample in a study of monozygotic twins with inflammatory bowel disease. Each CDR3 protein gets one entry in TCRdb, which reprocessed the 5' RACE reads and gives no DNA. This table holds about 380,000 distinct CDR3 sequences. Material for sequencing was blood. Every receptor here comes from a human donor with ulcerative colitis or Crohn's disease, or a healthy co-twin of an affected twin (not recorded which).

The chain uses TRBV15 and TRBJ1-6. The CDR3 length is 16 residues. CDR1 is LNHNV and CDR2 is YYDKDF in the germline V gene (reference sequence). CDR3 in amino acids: CATSRGGSSYNSPLHF.

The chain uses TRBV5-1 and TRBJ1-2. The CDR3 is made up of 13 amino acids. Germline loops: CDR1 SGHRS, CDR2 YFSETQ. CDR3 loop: CASSLAGEGGYTF.

CDR3 in amino acids: CASSTQGGSNEQFF. V and J are TRBV5-1 and TRBJ2-1; TCRdb designates TRBD1, a call that cannot be tested without DNA. The V gene's germline CDR1 is SGHRS and CDR2 YFSETQ. The CDR3 totals 14 residues.

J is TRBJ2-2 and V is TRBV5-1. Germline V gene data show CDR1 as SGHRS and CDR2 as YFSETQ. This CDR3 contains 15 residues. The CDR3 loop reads CASSLGQVLPGELFF.

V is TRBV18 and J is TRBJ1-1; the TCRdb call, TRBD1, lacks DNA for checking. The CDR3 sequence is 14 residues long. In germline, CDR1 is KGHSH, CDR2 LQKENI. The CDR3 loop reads CASSPAGTNTEAFF.

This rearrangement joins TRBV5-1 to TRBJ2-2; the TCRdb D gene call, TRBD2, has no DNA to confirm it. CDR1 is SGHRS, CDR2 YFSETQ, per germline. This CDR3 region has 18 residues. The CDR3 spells CASSPRYGGGGAAGELFF.

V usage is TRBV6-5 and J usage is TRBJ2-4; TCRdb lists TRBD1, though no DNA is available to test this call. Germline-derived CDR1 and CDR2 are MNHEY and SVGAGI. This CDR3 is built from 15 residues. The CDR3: CASSYQGQGANIQYF.

The CDR3: CASSGTSGGAPETQYF. V usage is TRBV7-2 and J usage is TRBJ2-5; the TRBD2 assignment by TCRdb is unverifiable without DNA. This CDR3 is built from 16 residues. The V gene's germline CDR1 is SGHTA and CDR2 FQGNSA.

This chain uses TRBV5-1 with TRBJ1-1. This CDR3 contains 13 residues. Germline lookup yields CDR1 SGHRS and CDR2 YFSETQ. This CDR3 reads CASSGNSNTEAFF.

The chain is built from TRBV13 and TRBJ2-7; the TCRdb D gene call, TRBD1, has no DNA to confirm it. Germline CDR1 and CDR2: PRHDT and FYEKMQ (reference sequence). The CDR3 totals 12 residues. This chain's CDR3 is CASSLPGSEQYF. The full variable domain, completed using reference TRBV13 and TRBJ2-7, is AAGVIQSPRHLIKEKRETATLKCYPIPRHDTVYWYQQGPGQDPQFLISFYEKMQSDKGSIPDRFSAQQFSDYHSELNMSSLELGDSALYFCASSLPGSEQYFGPGTRLTVT.

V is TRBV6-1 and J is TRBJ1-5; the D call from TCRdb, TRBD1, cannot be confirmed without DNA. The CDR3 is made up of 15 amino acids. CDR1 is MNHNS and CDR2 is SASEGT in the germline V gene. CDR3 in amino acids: CASRAGAYGNQPQHF.

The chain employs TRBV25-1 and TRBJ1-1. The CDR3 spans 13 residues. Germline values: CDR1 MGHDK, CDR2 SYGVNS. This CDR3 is CASSEQYYTEAFF. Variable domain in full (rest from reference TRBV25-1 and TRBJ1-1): EADIYQTPRYLVIGTGKKITLECSQTMGHDKMYWYQQDPGMELHLIHYSYGVNSTEKGDLSSESTVSRIRTEHFPLTLESARPSHTSQYLCASSEQYYTEAFFGQGTRLTVV.

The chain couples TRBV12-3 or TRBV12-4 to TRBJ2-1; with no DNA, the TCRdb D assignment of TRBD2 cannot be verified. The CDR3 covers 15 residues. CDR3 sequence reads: CASSLRRRVYNEQFF.

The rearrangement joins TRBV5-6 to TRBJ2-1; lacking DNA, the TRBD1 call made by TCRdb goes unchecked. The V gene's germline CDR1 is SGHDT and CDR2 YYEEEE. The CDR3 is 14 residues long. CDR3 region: CASSPRTGPNEQFF.

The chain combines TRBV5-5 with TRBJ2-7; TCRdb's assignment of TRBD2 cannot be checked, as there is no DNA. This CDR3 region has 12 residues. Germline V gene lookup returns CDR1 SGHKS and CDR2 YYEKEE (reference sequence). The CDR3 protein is CASSPDGARGYF.

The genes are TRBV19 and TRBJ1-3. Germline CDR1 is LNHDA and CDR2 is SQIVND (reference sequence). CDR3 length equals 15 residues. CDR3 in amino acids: CASSSKRSTGNTIYF.